This record covers a single T cell receptor beta chain. The antigen remains undetermined. The source of the sample is a study of cytomegalovirus exposure and HLA in healthy donors. Study-wide points: Several of the most significant clusters were apparently associated with common viral pathogens in a later analysis. Reported performance of the classifier showed diagnosis of cytomegalovirus status with high specificity and sensitivity. As a later analysis showed, a missense DCLRE1C variant was linked to trimming of TCR beta V- and J-genes.

PCR involved 60 Vbeta and 13 Jbeta primers. Sequencing was performed with immunoSEQ multiplex PCR; in TCRdb, only in-frame clones are kept and a portion is missing. The repertoire has about 140,000 clones, nearly 85% of them found once; the top ten carry about 3.4%. The CDR3 runs to 15 residues. Trimming cost V 5 bases and J 2 bases, with 13 bases left between them. CDR1 and CDR2 (germline): SEHNR, FQNEAQ (reference sequence). Material: PBMCs. The gene calls are TRBV7-9 and TRBJ2-1, with a weak D call TRBD2 (6 bases). This TCR derives from a male donor in good health and CMV-seronegative. CDR3 coding DNA: TGTGCCAGCAGCCCGACTAGGGGAACCTACAATGAGCAGTTCTTC. This gives the protein CASSPTRGTYNEQFF.